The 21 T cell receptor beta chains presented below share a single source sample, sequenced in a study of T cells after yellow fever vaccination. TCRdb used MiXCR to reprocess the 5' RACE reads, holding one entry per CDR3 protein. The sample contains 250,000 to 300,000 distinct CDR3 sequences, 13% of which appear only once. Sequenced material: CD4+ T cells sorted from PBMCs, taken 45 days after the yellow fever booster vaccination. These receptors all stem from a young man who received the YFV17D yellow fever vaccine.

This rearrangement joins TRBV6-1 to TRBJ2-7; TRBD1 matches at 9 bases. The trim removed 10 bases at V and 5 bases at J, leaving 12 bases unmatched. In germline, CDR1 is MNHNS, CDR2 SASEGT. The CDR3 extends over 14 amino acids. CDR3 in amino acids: CAISGGQGSHEQYF. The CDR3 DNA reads TGTGCCATTAGCGGCGGACAGGGGAGTCACGAGCAGTACTTC.

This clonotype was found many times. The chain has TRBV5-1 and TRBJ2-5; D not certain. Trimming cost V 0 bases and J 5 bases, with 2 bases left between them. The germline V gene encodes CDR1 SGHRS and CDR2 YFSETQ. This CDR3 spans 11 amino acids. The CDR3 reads CASSLDETQYF. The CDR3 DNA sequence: TGCGCCAGCAGCTTGGATGAGACCCAGTACTTC.

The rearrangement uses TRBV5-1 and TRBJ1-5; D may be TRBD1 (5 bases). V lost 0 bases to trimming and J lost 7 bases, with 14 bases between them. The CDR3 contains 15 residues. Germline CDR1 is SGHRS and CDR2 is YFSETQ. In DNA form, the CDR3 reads TGCGCCAGCAGCTTGGGGGACGGCGAGTGGCAGCCCCAGCATTTT. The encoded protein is CASSLGDGEWQPQHF.

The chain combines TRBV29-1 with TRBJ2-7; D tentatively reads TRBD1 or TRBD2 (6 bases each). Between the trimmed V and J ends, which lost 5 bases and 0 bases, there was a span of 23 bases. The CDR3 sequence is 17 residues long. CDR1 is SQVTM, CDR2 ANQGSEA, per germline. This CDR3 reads CSVSGRLDRRSSYEQYF. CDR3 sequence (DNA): TGCAGCGTTTCAGGAAGACTAGACAGGAGGAGCTCCTACGAGCAGTACTTC.

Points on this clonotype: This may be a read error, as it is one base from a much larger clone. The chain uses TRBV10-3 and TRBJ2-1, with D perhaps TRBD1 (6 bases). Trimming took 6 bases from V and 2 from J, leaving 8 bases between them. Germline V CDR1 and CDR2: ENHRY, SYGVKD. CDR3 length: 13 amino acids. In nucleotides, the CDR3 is TGTGCCATCAGCCGGGACACCTACAATGAGCAGTTCTTC. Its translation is CAISRDTYNEQFF.

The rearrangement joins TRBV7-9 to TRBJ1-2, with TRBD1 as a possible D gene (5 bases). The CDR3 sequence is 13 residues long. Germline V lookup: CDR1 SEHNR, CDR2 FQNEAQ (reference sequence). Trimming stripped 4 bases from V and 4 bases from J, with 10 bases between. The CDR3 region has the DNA TGTGCCAGCAGCTCGGAGGGGATCTATGGCTACACCTTC. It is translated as CASSSEGIYGYTF.

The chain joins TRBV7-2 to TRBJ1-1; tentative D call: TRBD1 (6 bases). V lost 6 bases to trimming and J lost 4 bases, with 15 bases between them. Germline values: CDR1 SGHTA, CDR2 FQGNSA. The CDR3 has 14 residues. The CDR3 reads CASRGGGASTEAFF. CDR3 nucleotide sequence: TGTGCCAGCAGGGGCGGGGGGGCCTCCACTGAAGCTTTCTTT.

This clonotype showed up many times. As DNA, the CDR3 is TGTGCCAGCAGCCAGAGCGGGAGCACAGATACGCAGTATTTT. Its translation: CASSQSGSTDTQYF. The rearrangement joins TRBV6-1 to TRBJ2-3, with D maybe TRBD2 (6 bases). The CDR3 has 14 amino acids. Trimming stripped 6 bases from V and 0 bases from J, with 10 bases between. Germline V gives CDR1 MNHNS, CDR2 SASEGT.

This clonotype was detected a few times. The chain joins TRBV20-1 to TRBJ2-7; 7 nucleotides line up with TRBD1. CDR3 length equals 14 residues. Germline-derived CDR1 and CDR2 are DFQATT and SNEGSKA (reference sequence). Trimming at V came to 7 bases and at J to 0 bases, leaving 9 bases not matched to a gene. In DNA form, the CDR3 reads TGCAGTGTTGGGGACAGTTTGAGCTCCTACGAGCAGTACTTC. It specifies CSVGDSLSSYEQYF.

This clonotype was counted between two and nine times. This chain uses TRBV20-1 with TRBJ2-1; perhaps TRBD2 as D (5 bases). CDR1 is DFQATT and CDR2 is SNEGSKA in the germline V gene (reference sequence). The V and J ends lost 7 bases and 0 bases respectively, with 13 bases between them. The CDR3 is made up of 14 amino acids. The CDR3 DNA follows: TGCAGTGAAGGACTCTCTAACTCCTACAATGAGCAGTTCTTC. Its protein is CSEGLSNSYNEQFF.

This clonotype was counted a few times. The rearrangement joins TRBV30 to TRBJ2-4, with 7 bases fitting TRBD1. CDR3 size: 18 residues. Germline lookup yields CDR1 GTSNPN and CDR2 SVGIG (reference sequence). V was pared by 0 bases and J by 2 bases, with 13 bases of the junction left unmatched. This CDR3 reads CAWSVLKGTAFSKNIQYF. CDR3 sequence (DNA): TGTGCCTGGAGTGTACTCAAGGGGACAGCATTCTCCAAAAACATTCAGTACTTC.

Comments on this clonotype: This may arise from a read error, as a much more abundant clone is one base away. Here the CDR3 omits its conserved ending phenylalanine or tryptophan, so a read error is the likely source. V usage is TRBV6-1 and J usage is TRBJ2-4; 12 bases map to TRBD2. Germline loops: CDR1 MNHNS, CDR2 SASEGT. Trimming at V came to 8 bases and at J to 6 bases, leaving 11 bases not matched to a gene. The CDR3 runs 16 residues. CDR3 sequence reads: CASLDGLAGTRNIQYY. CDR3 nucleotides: TGTGCCAGCCTAGATGGACTAGCGGGGACACGAAACATTCAGTACTAC.

The CDR3 region has the DNA TGTGCCAGCAGCTGGGTGCGGAGTAACACCGGGGAGCTGTTTTTT. It is translated as CASSWVRSNTGELFF. The chain couples TRBV11-2 to TRBJ2-2; D gene unclear. The germline V gene has CDR1 SGHAT and CDR2 FQNNGV. The CDR3 extends over 15 amino acids. V lost 4 bases and J 2 bases, leaving 11 bases between the germline ends.

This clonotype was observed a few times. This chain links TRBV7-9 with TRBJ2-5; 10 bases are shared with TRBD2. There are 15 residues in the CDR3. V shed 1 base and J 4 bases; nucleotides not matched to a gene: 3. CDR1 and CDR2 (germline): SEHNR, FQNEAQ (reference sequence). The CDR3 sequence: CASSLDLAGVETQYF. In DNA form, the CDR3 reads TGTGCCAGCAGCTTAGATCTAGCGGGAGTAGAGACCCAGTACTTC. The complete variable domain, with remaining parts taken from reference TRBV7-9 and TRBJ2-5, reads DTGVSQNPRHKITKRGQNVTFRCDPISEHNRLYWYRQTLGQGPEFLTYFQNEAQLEKSRLLSDRFSAERPKGSFSTLEIQRTEQGDSAMYLCASSLDLAGVETQYFGPGTRLLVL.

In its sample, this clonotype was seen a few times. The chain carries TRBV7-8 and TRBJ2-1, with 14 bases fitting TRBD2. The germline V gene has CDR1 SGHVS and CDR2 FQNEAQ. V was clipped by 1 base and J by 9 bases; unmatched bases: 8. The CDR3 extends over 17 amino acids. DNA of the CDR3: TGTGCCAGCAGCTTAGGTGGGACTAGCGGGAGATTCGGTGAGCAGTTCTTC. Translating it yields CASSLGGTSGRFGEQFF.

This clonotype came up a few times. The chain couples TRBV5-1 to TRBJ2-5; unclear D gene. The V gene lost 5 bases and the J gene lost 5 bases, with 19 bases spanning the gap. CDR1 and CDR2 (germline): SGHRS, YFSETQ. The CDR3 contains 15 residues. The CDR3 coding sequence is TGCGCCAGCAGACCCGGTGGGGTTAGCCGCGAGACCCAGTACTTC. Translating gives CASRPGGVSRETQYF.

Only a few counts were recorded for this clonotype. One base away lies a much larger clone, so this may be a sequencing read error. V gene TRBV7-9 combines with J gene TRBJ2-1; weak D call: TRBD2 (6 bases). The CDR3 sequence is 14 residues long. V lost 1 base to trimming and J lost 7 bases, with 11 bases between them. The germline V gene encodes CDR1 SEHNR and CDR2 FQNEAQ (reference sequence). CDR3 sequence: CASSLDGSGNEQFF. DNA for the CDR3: TGTGCCAGCAGCTTAGACGGGAGTGGTAATGAGCAGTTCTTC. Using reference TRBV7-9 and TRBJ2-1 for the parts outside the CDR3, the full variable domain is DTGVSQNPRHKITKRGQNVTFRCDPISEHNRLYWYRQTLGQGPEFLTYFQNEAQLEKSRLLSDRFSAERPKGSFSTLEIQRTEQGDSAMYLCASSLDGSGNEQFFGPGTRLTVL.

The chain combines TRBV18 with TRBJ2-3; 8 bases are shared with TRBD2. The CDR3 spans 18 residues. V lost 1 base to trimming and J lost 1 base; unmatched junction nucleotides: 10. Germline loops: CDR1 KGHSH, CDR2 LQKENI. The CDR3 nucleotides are TGTGCCAGCTCACCACGAGGCGGGAGGCCCCAAGGCACAGATACGCAGTATTTT. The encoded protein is CASSPRGGRPQGTDTQYF.

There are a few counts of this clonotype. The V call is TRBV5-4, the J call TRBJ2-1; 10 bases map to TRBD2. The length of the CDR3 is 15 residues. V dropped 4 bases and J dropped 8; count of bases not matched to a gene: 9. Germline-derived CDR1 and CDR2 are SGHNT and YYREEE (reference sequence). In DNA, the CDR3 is TGTGCCAGCAGCATATTAAGCGGGAGGGGGTATGAGCAGTTCTTC. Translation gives CASSILSGRGYEQFF.

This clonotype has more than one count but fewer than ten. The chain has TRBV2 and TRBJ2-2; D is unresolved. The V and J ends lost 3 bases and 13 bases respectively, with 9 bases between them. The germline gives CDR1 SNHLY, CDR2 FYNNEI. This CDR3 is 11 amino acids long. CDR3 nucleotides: TGTGCCAGCAGTGATTCCCGAGTGCTGTTTTTT. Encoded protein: CASSDSRVLFF.

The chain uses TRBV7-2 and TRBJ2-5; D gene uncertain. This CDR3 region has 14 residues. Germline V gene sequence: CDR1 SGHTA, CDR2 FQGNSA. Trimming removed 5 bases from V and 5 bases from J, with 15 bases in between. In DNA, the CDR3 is TGTGCCAGCAGCCGTTCAGGCTCACGGGAGACCCAGTACTTC. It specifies CASSRSGSRETQYF. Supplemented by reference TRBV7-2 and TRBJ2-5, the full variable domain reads GAGVSQSPSNKVTEKGKDVELRCDPISGHTALYWYRQSLGQGLEFLIYFQGNSAPDKSGLPSDRFSAERTGGSVSTLTIQRTQQEDSAVYLCASSRSGSRETQYFGPGTRLLVL.